Listed here are 30 T cell receptor beta chains from one sample, sequenced in a study of CD4 and CD8 cells across lung adenocarcinoma regions. TCRdb recomputed calls from the PCR reads with MiXCR, one row per CDR3 protein. Of approximately 8,800 distinct CDR3 sequences in the sample, roughly 52% were seen once. The source material was CD8+ T cells from the center of a lung tumor. All receptors come from a female donor with lung adenocarcinoma. The CD4 and CD8 labels of this study may be unreliable.

The rearrangement joins TRBV6-1 to TRBJ2-5; 8 nucleotides line up with TRBD1. The DNA end lines up better with TRBJ2-1; the J call may be wrong. The CDR3 sequence is 14 residues long. CDR1 and CDR2 from the germline V gene are MNHNS and SASEGT. As DNA, the CDR3 is TGTGCCAGCAGTGAACTGCAGGGGGCCTCGAGGCAGTTCTTC. Translated: CASSELQGASRQFF.

J is TRBJ2-5 and V is TRBV10-3, with D perhaps being TRBD1 or TRBD2 (6 bases each). CDR3 length equals 15 residues. V dropped 10 bases and J dropped 3 bases, with 21 bases sitting between them. CDR1 ENHRY and CDR2 SYGVKD come from the germline V gene. The CDR3 DNA reads TGTGCCACGGGTTACGGGGGCCGGGACGAAGAGACCCAGTACTTC. Encoded protein: CATGYGGRDEETQYF.

This clonotype was detected only a few times. The chain carries TRBV18 and TRBJ2-7; 10 positions agree with TRBD1. The CDR3 is made up of 16 amino acids. V was clipped by 3 bases and J by 5 bases; unmatched bases: 10. The germline V gene encodes CDR1 KGHSH and CDR2 LQKENI. In nucleotides, the CDR3 is TGTGCCAGCTCACCGGACCGACAGGGGGCGCATCACGAGCAGTACTTC. Its translation is CASSPDRQGAHHEQYF. Full variable domain (missing parts from reference TRBV18 and TRBJ2-7): NAGVMQNPRHLVRRRGQEARLRCSPMKGHSHVYWYRQLPEEGLKFMVYLQKENIIDESGMPKERFSAEFPKEGPSILRIQQVVRGDSAAYFCASSPDRQGAHHEQYFGPGTRLTVT.

The chain links TRBV12-3 or TRBV12-4 to TRBJ1-5, with D uncertain. Between the trimmed V and J ends, which lost 0 bases and 4 bases, there was a span of 4 bases. The CDR3 runs to 13 residues. The CDR3 nucleotides are TGTGCCAGCAGTTTAGCTGAGAATCAGCCCCAGCATTTT. This encodes CASSLAENQPQHF.

The chain joins TRBV12-3 or TRBV12-4 to TRBJ2-5; D gene uncertain. The CDR3 spans 13 residues. V lost 6 bases, J lost 1 base, and 9 bases lay in between. The CDR3 bases are TGTGCCAGCAGGCTCGGTGGCCAAGAGACCCAGTACTTC. Amino acid sequence: CASRLGGQETQYF.

This sequence joins TRBV7-7 and TRBJ2-1, with D possibly called TRBD1 or TRBD2 (6 bases each). Germline lookup yields CDR1 SSHAT and CDR2 FNYEAQ (reference sequence). CDR3 size: 15 residues. The CDR3 DNA follows: TGTGCTGGGGGGCTAGGGTGCCGTGACCCAGATACCCAGTTCTTC. It translates to CAGGLGCRDPDTQFF. The full variable domain, rest sourced from reference TRBV7-7 and TRBJ2-1, is GAGVSQSPRYKVTKRGQDVTLRCDPISSHATLYWYQQALGQGPEFLTYFNYEAQPDKSGLPSDRFSAERPEGSISTLTIQRTEQRDSAMYRCAGGLGCRDPDTQFFGPGTRLTVL.

Note on this clonotype: At one end, the junction sequence differs from germline, possibly due to a read error. This chain connects TRBV6-1 to TRBJ2-3; D is possibly TRBD2 (5 bases). This CDR3 contains 15 residues. Germline V CDR1 and CDR2: MNHNS, SASEGT. DNA for the CDR3: TGTGCCAGCAGTGAGGGAGTGGGAGCCAAAAATACGCAGTACTTT. It encodes CASSEGVGAKNTQYF.

This clonotype is large (0.1 to 1%) within its sample. Germline and junction disagree at one end, which may indicate a read error. The rearrangement uses TRBV7-7 and TRBJ2-1, with D maybe TRBD2 (7 bases). With the DNA end fitting TRBJ2-7 better, the J assignment may be wrong. This CDR3 is built from 13 residues. CDR1 is SSHAT and CDR2 is FNYEAQ in the germline V gene (reference sequence). This CDR3 is CASSRGGGNEQYF. CDR3 DNA sequence: TGTGCTAGCAGCAGAGGGGGGGGCAACGAGCAGTACTTC.

This rearrangement joins TRBV6-1 to TRBJ2-3; either TRBD1 or TRBD2 may fit D (6 bases each). Germline V gene sequence: CDR1 MNHNS, CDR2 SASEGT. The CDR3 runs 16 residues. V lost 8 bases, J lost 1 base, and 19 bases lay in between. The CDR3 region is CASGGLGGRGTDTQYF. The CDR3 DNA reads as TGTGCCAGCGGGGGCCTTGGGGGGAGAGGCACAGATACGCAGTATTTT.

This clonotype was observed many times. The genes are TRBV6-1 and TRBJ2-1; D is tentatively TRBD1 or TRBD2 (5 bases each). Deletions cut 1 base from V and 3 bases from J, with 10 bases between. Germline V lookup: CDR1 MNHNS, CDR2 SASEGT. The CDR3 spans 15 residues. DNA of the CDR3: TGTGCCAGCAGTGAAGGGGCAGGGAGCTACAATGAGCAGTTCTTC. This translates into CASSEGAGSYNEQFF.

This rearrangement joins TRBV7-8 to TRBJ1-1; D gene unclear. Looked up from germline, CDR1 is SGHVS and CDR2 is FQNEAQ. The CDR3 sequence is 12 residues long. The CDR3 coding sequence is TGTGCAGGACGACTCATGAACACTGAAGCTTTCTTT. The encoded protein is CAGRLMNTEAFF.

Concerning this clonotype: The junction departs from germline at one end; a sequencing error may be responsible. The chain is built from TRBV5-1 and TRBJ2-5; 9 positions match TRBD1. Germline CDR1 reads SGHRS; CDR2 reads YFSETQ. This CDR3 has 17 residues. In DNA form, the CDR3 reads TGCGCCAGCAGCTTGGGGGGAACGGACAGGGGCCAAGAGATCCAGTACTTC. It translates to CASSLGGTDRGQEIQYF.

Concerning this clonotype: Mismatch with germline at one junction end may stem from a read error. The rearrangement uses TRBV27 and TRBJ2-3; D gene unclear. The J call may be mistaken, given a closer DNA end match to TRBJ2-7. The germline V gene encodes CDR1 MNHEY and CDR2 SMNVEV (reference sequence). CDR3 size: 13 residues. CDR3 residues: CATSLCVKNMQYF. The CDR3 DNA follows: TGTGCCACCAGTCTCTGTGTCAAAAATATGCAGTACTTC.

V gene TRBV6-1 combines with J gene TRBJ2-3; TRBD2 aligns across 9 bases. V shed 2 bases, J shed 6 bases, and the junction held 9 bases outside the gene matches. Germline V gives CDR1 MNHNS, CDR2 SASEGT. The CDR3 totals 16 residues. CDR3 in DNA: TGTGCCAGCAGTGAATTCGGCGGGAGGGTTGGTGATACGCAGTATTTT. Encoded protein: CASSEFGGRVGDTQYF.

Comments on this clonotype: Relative to the germline gene, one junction end is altered; a read error may explain this. The chain employs TRBV7-8 and TRBJ2-5, with D perhaps matching TRBD2 (7 bases). The length of the CDR3 is 15 residues. Germline CDR1 SGHVS, CDR2 FQNEAQ. The CDR3 reads CAGGFGGPDRDTQYF. The CDR3 nucleotides are TGTGCCGGGGGGTTCGGGGGGCCTGACCGAGATACCCAGTATTTC.

This clonotype was seen many times. This chain connects TRBV6-6 to TRBJ2-2, with 13 bases fitting TRBD2. The V segment lost 8 bases and the J segment 6 bases; nucleotides outside the gene matches: 6. The CDR3 is 15 residues long. Germline V lookup: CDR1 MNHNY, CDR2 SVGAGI (reference sequence). CDR3 sequence: CASLGGLAGAGELFF. Written as DNA, the CDR3 is TGTGCCAGCCTAGGCGGACTAGCGGGAGCCGGGGAGCTGTTTTTT.

This clonotype qualifies as medium-sized. The chain links TRBV7-2 to TRBJ2-7; D assignment may be TRBD1 or TRBD2 (5 bases each). The CDR3 spans 15 residues. V was trimmed by 7 bases and J by 0 bases, leaving 16 bases between them. CDR1 and CDR2 from the germline V gene are SGHTA and FQGNSA. The CDR3 loop is CASKTALGSSYEQYF. The CDR3 nucleotides are TGTGCCAGCAAGACAGCTCTAGGGAGCTCCTACGAGCAGTACTTC.

This clonotype has a count of ten or more. The chain links TRBV11-2 to TRBJ2-1; 16 bases align to TRBD2. V lost 5 bases and J lost 13; bases outside the gene matches: 14. Germline CDR1 and CDR2: SGHAT and FQNNGV. The length of the CDR3 is 17 residues. The CDR3, as DNA: TGTGCCAGCAGCGGGGGACTAGCGGGGGGGGCGAGAGAGACCCAGTTCTTC. Translating gives CASSGGLAGGARETQFF.

This clonotype is medium-sized within its sample. The gene calls are TRBV7-2 and TRBJ1-5; D uncertain. Looked up from germline, CDR1 is SGHTA and CDR2 is FQGNSA. The CDR3 has 15 residues. With 2 bases removed from V and 0 bases from J, the gap between germline ends came to 8 bases. CDR3 sequence (DNA): TGTGCCAGCAGCTTACTGATGGGTAGCAATCAGCCCCAGCATTTT. This codes for CASSLLMGSNQPQHF.

With respect to this clonotype: The junction does not match germline at one end; this may be a read error. The chain recombines TRBV11-2 with TRBJ2-3; TRBD2 might be the D (6 bases). CDR1 and CDR2 from the germline V gene are SGHAT and FQNNGV. The CDR3 has 15 amino acids. The CDR3 is CASSLGGVPQNTQYF. The CDR3 DNA sequence: TGTGCCAGCAGCCTCGGGGGTGTGCCCCAAAATACGCAGTACTTT.

The chain links TRBV11-2 to TRBJ2-3; tentatively, D is TRBD2 (7 bases). The CDR3 spans 15 residues. Trimming removed 3 bases at V and 5 bases at J, with 15 bases between. The germline gives CDR1 SGHAT, CDR2 FQNNGV. CDR3 loop: CASSLGGGAKDTQYF. In DNA form, the CDR3 reads TGTGCCAGCAGCTTGGGGGGGGGGGCTAAAGATACGCAGTATTTT. Full variable domain (missing parts from reference TRBV11-2 and TRBJ2-3): EAGVAQSPRYKIIEKRQSVAFWCNPISGHATLYWYQQILGQGPKLLIQFQNNGVVDDSQLPKDRFSAERLKGVDSTLKIQPAKLEDSAVYLCASSLGGGAKDTQYFGPGTRLTVL.

For this clonotype: A read error may be the cause here, since a much bigger clone is one base away. The rearrangement joins TRBV25-1 to TRBJ2-1; D is perhaps TRBD1 (5 bases). Trimming shortened V by 4 bases and J by 13 bases, and 23 bases separated the two germline ends. This CDR3 comprises 15 residues. Per germline, CDR1 MGHDK and CDR2 SYGVNS. The CDR3 DNA reads as TGTGCCAGCAGTGTAGACCTGACAGTCCAAGAGACCCAGTTCTTC. It encodes CASSVDLTVQETQFF.

This clonotype is judged medium-sized. The gene calls are TRBV6-1 and TRBJ2-7; D uncertain. V lost 10 bases and J 8 bases, leaving 12 bases between the germline ends. The CDR3 has 10 amino acids. Germline V lookup: CDR1 MNHNS, CDR2 SASEGT. The CDR3 DNA sequence: TGTGCCACAAAACTAAACCAGCAGTACTTC. Translating it yields CATKLNQQYF.

This clonotype has at least ten counts. The chain carries TRBV7-9 and TRBJ2-1; TRBD2 agrees at 8 bases. The CDR3 spans 17 residues. The J segment lost 3 bases and the V segment lost 4 bases, leaving 11 bases of the junction unmatched. The germline gives CDR1 SEHNR, CDR2 FQNEAQ (reference sequence). The CDR3 reads CASSSTVLAAGYNEQFF. Here the CDR3 DNA reads TGTGCCAGCAGCTCGACCGTACTAGCGGCAGGCTACAATGAGCAGTTCTTC.

This clonotype is categorized as medium-sized. The chain employs TRBV7-2 and TRBJ2-1; 7 bases align to TRBD2. The CDR3 totals 15 residues. J was trimmed by 6 bases and V by 1 base; bases with no gene match: 6. Germline CDR1 is SGHTA and CDR2 is FQGNSA. The chain's CDR3 is CASSLGSGGRNEQFF. CDR3 DNA sequence: TGTGCCAGCAGCTTAGGGTCGGGGGGTCGCAATGAGCAGTTCTTC.

This clonotype was seen at least ten times. V gene TRBV7-8 combines with J gene TRBJ2-2; 9 nucleotides align to TRBD2. The CDR3 is 15 amino acids. Looked up from germline, CDR1 is SGHVS and CDR2 is FQNEAQ. V dropped 5 bases and J dropped 6; count of bases not matched to a gene: 7. In DNA form, the CDR3 reads TGTGCCAGCAGCCGCGGGAGGGCCTTATCCGGGGAGCTGTTTTTT. Its translation is CASSRGRALSGELFF.

The gene calls are TRBV7-9 and TRBJ1-4; D gene unclear. Per the germline V gene, CDR1 is SEHNR and CDR2 is FQNEAQ (reference sequence). V lost 6 bases to trimming and J lost 3 bases, with 8 bases between them. This CDR3 is built from 13 residues. In nucleotides, the CDR3 is TGTGCCAGCAGACGGGGAGCTAATGAAAAACTGTTTTTT. Amino acid sequence: CASRRGANEKLFF.

The chain recombines TRBV7-2 with TRBJ1-4; the match to TRBD1 covers 8 bases. V lost 5 bases to trimming and J lost 7 bases; unmatched junction nucleotides: 6. Germline V lookup: CDR1 SGHTA, CDR2 FQGNSA. There are 14 residues in the CDR3. The DNA of the CDR3 is TGTGCCAGCAGCGACAGGGGCATCGGTGAAAAACTGTTTTTT. As protein: CASSDRGIGEKLFF.

This clonotype was counted at least ten times. This chain joins TRBV5-1 and TRBJ2-1; D unclear. V lost 0 bases, J lost 3 bases, and 4 bases lay in between. Germline loops: CDR1 SGHRS, CDR2 YFSETQ. The CDR3 contains 13 residues. The CDR3 region is CASSLADYNEQFF. The CDR3, as DNA: TGCGCCAGCAGCTTGGCCGACTACAATGAGCAGTTCTTC.

The chain links TRBV6-2 or TRBV6-3 to TRBJ2-3; D unclear. The J call may be incorrect, as the DNA end agrees better with TRBJ2-7. Germline V gene sequence: CDR1 MNHEY, CDR2 SVGEGT. The CDR3 is 13 amino acids. The CDR3 DNA sequence: TGTGCCAGCAGCCTACGACCGCGAGAGACGCAGTACTTC. It yields the protein CASSLRPRETQYF.